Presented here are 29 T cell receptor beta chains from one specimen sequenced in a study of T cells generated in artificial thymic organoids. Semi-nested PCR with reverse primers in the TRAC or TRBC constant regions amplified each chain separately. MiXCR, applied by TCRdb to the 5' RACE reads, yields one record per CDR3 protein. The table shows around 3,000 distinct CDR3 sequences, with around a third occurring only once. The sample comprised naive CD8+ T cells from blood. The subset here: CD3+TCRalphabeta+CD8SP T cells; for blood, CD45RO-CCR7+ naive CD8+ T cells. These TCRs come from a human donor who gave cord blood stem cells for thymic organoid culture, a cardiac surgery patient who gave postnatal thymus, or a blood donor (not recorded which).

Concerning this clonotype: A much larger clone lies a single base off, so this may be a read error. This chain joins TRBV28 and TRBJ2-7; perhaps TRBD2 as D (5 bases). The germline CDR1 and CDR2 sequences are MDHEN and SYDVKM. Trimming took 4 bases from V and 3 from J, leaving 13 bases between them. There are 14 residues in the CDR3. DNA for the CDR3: TGTGCCAGCAGTTCATCCCACGGGGTCTACGAGCAGTACTTC. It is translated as CASSSSHGVYEQYF.

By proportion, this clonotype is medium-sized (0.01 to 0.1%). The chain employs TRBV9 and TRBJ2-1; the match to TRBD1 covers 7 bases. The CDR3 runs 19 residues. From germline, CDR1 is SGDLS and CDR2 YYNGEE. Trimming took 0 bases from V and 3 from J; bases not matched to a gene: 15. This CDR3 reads CASSVATTGPVLSYNEQFF. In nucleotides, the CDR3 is TGTGCCAGCAGCGTAGCGACGACAGGGCCGGTCTTAAGCTACAATGAGCAGTTCTTC.

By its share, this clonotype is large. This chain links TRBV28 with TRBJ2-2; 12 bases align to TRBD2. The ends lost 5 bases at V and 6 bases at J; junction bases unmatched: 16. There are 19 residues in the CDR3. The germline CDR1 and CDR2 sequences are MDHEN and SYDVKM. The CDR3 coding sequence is TGTGCCAGCAGTACGCAAGTCGTGACTAGCGGGAGCAGCCCCGGGGAGCTGTTTTTT. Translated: CASSTQVVTSGSSPGELFF.

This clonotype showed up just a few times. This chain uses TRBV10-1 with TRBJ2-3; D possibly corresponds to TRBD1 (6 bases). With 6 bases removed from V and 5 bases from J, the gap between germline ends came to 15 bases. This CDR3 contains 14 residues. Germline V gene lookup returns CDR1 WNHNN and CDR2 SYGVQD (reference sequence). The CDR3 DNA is TGCGCCAGCAGCCAGGACAGTATGAGAGATACGCAGTATTTT. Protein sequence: CASSQDSMRDTQYF.

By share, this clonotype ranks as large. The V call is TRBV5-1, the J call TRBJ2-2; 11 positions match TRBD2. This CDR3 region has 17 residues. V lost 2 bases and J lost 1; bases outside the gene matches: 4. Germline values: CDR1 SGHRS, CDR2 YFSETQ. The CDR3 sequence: CASSFLAGGLNTGELFF. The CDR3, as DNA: TGCGCCAGCAGCTTCCTAGCGGGAGGTCTGAACACCGGGGAGCTGTTTTTT.

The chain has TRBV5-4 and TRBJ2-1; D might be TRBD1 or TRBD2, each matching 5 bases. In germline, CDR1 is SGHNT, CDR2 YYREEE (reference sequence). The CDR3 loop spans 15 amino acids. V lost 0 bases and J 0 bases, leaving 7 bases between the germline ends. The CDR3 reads CASSLVGGSYNEQFF. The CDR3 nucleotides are TGTGCCAGCAGCTTGGTTGGGGGCTCCTACAATGAGCAGTTCTTC.

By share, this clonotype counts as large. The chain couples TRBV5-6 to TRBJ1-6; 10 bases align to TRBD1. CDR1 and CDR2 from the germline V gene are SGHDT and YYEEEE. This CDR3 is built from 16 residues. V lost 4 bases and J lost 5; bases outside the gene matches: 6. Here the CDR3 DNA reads TGTGCCAGCAGCATCCGGGACAGGGGCGATAATTCACCCCTCCACTTT. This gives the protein CASSIRDRGDNSPLHF.

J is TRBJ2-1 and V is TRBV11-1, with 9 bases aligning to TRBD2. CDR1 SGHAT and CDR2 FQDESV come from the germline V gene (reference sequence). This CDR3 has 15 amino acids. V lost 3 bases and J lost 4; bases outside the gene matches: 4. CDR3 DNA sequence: TGTGCCAGCAGCTTGGCTAGCGGGGTATACAATGAGCAGTTCTTC. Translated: CASSLASGVYNEQFF.

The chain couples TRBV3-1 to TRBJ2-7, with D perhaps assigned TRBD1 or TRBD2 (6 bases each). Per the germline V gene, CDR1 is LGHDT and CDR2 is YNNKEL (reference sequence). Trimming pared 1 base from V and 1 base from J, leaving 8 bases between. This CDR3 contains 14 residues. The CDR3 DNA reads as TGTGCCAGCAGCCAAGGGGGGGCGTCCTACGAGCAGTACTTC. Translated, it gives CASSQGGASYEQYF.

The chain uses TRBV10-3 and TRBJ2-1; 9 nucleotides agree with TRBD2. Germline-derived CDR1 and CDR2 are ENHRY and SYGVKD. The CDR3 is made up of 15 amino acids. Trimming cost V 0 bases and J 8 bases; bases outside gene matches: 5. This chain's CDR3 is CAISESVAGEDEQFF. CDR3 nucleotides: TGTGCCATCAGTGAGTCAGTAGCGGGGGAGGATGAGCAGTTCTTC.

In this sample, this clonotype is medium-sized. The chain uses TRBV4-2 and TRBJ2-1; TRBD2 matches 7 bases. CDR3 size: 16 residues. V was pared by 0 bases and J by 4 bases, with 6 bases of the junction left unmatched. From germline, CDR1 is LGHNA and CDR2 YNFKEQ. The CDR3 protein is CASSQEPSGAYNEQFF. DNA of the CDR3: TGTGCCAGCAGCCAAGAGCCCAGCGGGGCATACAATGAGCAGTTCTTC.

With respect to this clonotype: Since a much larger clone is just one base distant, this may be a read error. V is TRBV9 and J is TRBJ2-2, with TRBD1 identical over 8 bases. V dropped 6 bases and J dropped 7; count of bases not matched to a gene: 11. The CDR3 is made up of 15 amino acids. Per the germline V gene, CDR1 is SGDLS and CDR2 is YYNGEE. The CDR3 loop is CASTPDRVQHGELFF. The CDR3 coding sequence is TGTGCCAGCACCCCGGACAGGGTCCAGCACGGGGAGCTGTTTTTT.

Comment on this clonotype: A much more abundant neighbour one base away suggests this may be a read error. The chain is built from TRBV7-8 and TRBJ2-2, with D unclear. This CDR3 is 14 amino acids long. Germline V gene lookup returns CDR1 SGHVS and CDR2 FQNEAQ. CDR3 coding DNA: TGTGTCAGCAGCTTGGAAGGGAACACCGGGGAGCTGTTTTTT. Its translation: CVSSLEGNTGELFF.

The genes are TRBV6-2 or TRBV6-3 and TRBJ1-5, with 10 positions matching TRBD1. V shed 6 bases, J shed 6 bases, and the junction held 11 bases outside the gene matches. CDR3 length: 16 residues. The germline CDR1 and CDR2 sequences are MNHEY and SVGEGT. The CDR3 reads CASRAIPGQGSQPQHF. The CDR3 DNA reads TGTGCCAGCAGGGCCATACCGGGACAGGGGTCTCAGCCCCAGCATTTT.

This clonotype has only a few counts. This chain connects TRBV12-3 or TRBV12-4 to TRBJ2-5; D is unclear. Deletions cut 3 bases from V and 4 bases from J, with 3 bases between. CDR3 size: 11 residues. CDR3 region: CASSFGETQYF. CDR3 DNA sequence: TGTGCCAGCAGTTTCGGAGAGACCCAGTACTTC.

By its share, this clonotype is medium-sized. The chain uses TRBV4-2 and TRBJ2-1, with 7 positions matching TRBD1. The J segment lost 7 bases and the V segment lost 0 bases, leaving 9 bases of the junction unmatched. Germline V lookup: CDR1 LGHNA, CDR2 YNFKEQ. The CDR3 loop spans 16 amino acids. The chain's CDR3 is CASSQEQGLISNEQFF. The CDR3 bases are TGTGCCAGCAGCCAAGAACAGGGGTTAATCTCAAATGAGCAGTTCTTC.

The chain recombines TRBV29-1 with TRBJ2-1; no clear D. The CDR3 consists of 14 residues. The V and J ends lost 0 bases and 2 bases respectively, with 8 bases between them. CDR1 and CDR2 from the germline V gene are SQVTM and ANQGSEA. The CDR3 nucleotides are TGCAGCGTTGAAGATCCGCCGCCCTACAATGAGCAGTTCTTC. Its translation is CSVEDPPPYNEQFF.

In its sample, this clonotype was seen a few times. CDR3 in amino acids: CATSRDAGSDEQYF. In DNA form, the CDR3 reads TGTGCCACCAGCAGGGACGCCGGCTCTGACGAGCAGTACTTC. This sequence joins TRBV15 and TRBJ2-7; no reliable D call. From germline, CDR1 is LNHNV and CDR2 YYDKDF (reference sequence). The V gene lost 3 bases and the J gene lost 5 bases, with 14 bases spanning the gap. This CDR3 is built from 14 residues.

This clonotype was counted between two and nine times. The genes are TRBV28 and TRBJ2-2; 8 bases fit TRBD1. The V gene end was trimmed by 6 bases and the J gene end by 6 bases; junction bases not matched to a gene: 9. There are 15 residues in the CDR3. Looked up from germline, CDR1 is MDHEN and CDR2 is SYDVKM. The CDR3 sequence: CASSFQGASAGELFF. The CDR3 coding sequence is TGTGCCAGCAGCTTCCAGGGGGCCTCGGCCGGGGAGCTGTTTTTT.

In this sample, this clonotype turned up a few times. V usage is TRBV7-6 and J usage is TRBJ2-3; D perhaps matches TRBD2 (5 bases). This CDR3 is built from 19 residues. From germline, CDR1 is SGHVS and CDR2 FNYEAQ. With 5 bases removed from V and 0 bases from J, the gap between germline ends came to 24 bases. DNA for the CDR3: TGTGCCAGCAGCCCACGACTTTTAGCGCATAAGCCTAGCACAGATACGCAGTATTTT. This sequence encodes CASSPRLLAHKPSTDTQYF.

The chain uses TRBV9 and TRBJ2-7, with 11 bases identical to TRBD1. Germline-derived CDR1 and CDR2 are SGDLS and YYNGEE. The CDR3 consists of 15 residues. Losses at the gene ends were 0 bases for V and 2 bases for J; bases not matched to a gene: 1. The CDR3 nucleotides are TGTGCCAGCAGCGTAGGGACAGGGGGCACCTACGAGCAGTACTTC. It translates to CASSVGTGGTYEQYF.

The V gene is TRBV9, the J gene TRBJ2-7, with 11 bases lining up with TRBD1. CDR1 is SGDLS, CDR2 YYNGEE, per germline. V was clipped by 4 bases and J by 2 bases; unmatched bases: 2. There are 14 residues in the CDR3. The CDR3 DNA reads TGTGCCAGCAGCATGGGACAGGGGGCCTACGAGCAGTACTTC. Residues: CASSMGQGAYEQYF.

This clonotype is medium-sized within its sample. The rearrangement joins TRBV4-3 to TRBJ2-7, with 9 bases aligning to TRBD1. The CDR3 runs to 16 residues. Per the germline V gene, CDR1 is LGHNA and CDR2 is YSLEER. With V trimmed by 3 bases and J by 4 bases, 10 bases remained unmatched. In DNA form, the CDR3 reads TGCGCCAGCAGCCATGGCGCCACCGACAGGGGGTACGAGCAGTACTTC. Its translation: CASSHGATDRGYEQYF.

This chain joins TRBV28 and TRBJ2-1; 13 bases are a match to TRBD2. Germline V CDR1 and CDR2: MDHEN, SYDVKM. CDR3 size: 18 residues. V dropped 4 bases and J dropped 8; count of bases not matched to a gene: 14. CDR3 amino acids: CASSSERTSGSLGDEQFF. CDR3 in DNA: TGTGCCAGCAGTTCCGAGAGGACTAGCGGGAGCTTAGGTGATGAGCAGTTCTTC.

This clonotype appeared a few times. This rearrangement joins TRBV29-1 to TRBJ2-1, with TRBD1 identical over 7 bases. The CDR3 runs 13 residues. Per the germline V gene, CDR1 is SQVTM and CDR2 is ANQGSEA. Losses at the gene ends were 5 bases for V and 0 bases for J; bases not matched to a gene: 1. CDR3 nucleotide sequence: TGCAGCGTTAACAGGGGCTCCTACAATGAGCAGTTCTTC. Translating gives CSVNRGSYNEQFF.

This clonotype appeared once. The CDR3, as DNA: TGTGCCAGCAGTTACCTCCAGGGCACTGAAGCTTTCTTT. Amino acid sequence: CASSYLQGTEAFF. The gene calls are TRBV6-5 and TRBJ1-1; the D gene is possibly TRBD1 (5 bases). Trimming removed 2 bases at V and 4 bases at J, with 8 bases between. Looked up from germline, CDR1 is MNHEY and CDR2 is SVGAGI. The CDR3 is made up of 13 amino acids.

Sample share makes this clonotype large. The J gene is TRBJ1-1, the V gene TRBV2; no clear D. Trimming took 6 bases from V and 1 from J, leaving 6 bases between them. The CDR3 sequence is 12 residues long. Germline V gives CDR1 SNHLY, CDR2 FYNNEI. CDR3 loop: CASRDGNTEAFF. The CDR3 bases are TGTGCCAGCAGGGACGGGAACACTGAAGCTTTCTTT.

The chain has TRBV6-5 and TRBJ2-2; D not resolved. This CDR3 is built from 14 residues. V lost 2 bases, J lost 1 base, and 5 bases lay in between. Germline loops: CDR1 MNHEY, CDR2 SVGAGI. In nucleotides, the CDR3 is TGTGCCAGCAGTTACGGGGAGAACACCGGGGAGCTGTTTTTT. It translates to CASSYGENTGELFF.

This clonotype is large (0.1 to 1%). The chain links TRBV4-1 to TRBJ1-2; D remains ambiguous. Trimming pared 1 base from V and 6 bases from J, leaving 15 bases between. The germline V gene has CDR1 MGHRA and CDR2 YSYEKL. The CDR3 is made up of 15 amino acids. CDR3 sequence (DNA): TGCGCCAGCAGCCAAGTCACAGCGTTTGCCGATGGCTACACCTTC. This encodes CASSQVTAFADGYTF.